This T cell receptor beta chain emerged from a study of blood T cell repertoires in COVID-19. For the study at large: Samples taken during acute and convalescent COVID-19 were collected in the United States, Italy and Spain. Sources were T cells, B-cell-depleted T cells, or PBMCs; the material itself was cDNA or gDNA.

Within 2 weeks of study entry, exposed participants had contacted a PCR-confirmed or clinician-diagnosed COVID-19 case. Authors' analysis steps: The assay estimated nucleated cells by amplifying reference gene primers. The assay was immunoSEQ multiplex PCR, and TCRdb's table has in-frame clones only and misses some. The V and J calls and clone size were taken over from that table, and D and trimming were inferred from the DNA. The data show about 180,000 clones, with 80% seen just once and around 14% held by the top ten. From germline, CDR1 is SGHAT and CDR2 FQNNGV. This CDR3 spans 14 amino acids. V lost 9 bases and J lost 3, with 15 bases in between.

Sequencing was performed on PBMCs or T cells enriched from blood (not recorded which). The source is a man in his 60s who had been exposed to COVID-19. The chain combines TRBV11-2 with TRBJ1-5; D is perhaps TRBD1 (5 bases). CDR3 sequence (DNA): TGTGCCAGTTCTACCGACAGTGCCAATCAGCCCCAGCATTTT. This gives the protein CASSTDSANQPQHF.